These 28 T cell receptor beta chains were sequenced from one sample in a study of CD8 T cells in ankylosing spondylitis. TCRdb reprocessed the 5' RACE reads via MiXCR and lists one record per CDR3 protein. The repertoire holds about 360,000 distinct CDR3 sequences, with 14% to 15% as singletons. The specimen sequenced was blood, either unsorted or a sorted T cell fraction (not recorded which). These TCRs come from a male donor with ankylosing spondylitis or in good health (not recorded which).

The chain is built from TRBV11-3 and TRBJ2-5; D call uncertain. This CDR3 spans 16 amino acids. Deletions cut 1 base from V and 4 bases from J, with 16 bases between. CDR1 SGHNT and CDR2 YENEEA come from the germline V gene. The CDR3 DNA follows: TGTGCCAGCAGCTTAGGATTGTGGGCAAGAGGAGAGACCCAGTACTTC. Its translation is CASSLGLWARGETQYF.

This clonotype was seen at least ten times. J is TRBJ1-5 and V is TRBV7-2, with 7 nucleotides matching TRBD1. The CDR3 runs 13 residues. With V trimmed by 6 bases and J by 7 bases, 6 bases remained unmatched. Germline CDR1 and CDR2: SGHTA and FQGNSA. CDR3 DNA sequence: TGTGCCAGCAGTTTGGAGGGACAGCAGCCCCAGCATTTT. Its translation is CASSLEGQQPQHF.

For the CDR3, the DNA is TGTGCCATCAGGTCGGACAGGGGCCAAGAGACCCAGTACTTC. This translates into CAIRSDRGQETQYF. The chain carries TRBV10-3 and TRBJ2-5; TRBD1 matches 9 bases. Germline CDR1 ENHRY, CDR2 SYGVKD. This CDR3 contains 14 residues. After removal of 6 bases from V and 1 base from J, the junction contained 3 bases not matched to a gene.

This clonotype was recorded a few times. The chain is built from TRBV25-1 and TRBJ1-6; D is uncertain. V gave up 4 bases and J gave up 2 bases, with 9 bases separating them. Germline CDR1 is MGHDK and CDR2 is SYGVNS. This CDR3 is 15 amino acids long. The CDR3 reads CASSAAGPYNSPLHF. DNA for the CDR3: TGTGCCAGCAGTGCCGCAGGACCCTATAATTCACCCCTCCACTTT.

This clonotype appeared many times. This chain joins TRBV6-1 and TRBJ1-3, with unresolved D. Germline lookup yields CDR1 MNHNS and CDR2 SASEGT. There are 13 residues in the CDR3. With 5 bases removed from V and 4 bases from J, the gap between germline ends came to 9 bases. The CDR3 DNA follows: TGTGCCAGCAGTAGGGTGGAGGGAAACACCATATATTTT. Protein: CASSRVEGNTIYF.

This sequence joins TRBV5-1 and TRBJ1-2, with a weak D call TRBD1 (6 bases). Germline V gene sequence: CDR1 SGHRS, CDR2 YFSETQ. CDR3 size: 15 residues. The V end was cut by 0 bases, the J end by 0 bases, with 9 bases between. The CDR3 here is CASSLEGTTNYGYTF. DNA of the CDR3: TGCGCCAGCAGCTTGGAGGGGACAACTAACTATGGCTACACCTTC.

The table lists this clonotype with a few counts. The chain is built from TRBV5-1 and TRBJ1-2; D uncertain. Trimming left V 4 bases short and J 7 bases short, with 14 bases between. This CDR3 is 13 amino acids long. The germline CDR1 and CDR2 sequences are SGHRS and YFSETQ. CDR3 loop: CASSPDLRSGYTF. The CDR3 DNA reads as TGCGCCAGCAGCCCCGACTTAAGGAGTGGCTACACCTTC.

This clonotype was seen a handful of times. V is TRBV10-3 and J is TRBJ1-6; 10 bases align to TRBD1. Per the germline V gene, CDR1 is ENHRY and CDR2 is SYGVKD. Trimming took 4 bases from V and 6 from J; bases not matched to a gene: 3. The CDR3 has 15 residues. The CDR3 DNA reads as TGTGCCATCAGTGGACAGGGGGCTGGTAATTCACCCCTCCACTTT. This sequence encodes CAISGQGAGNSPLHF.

This clonotype was seen a few times. The rearrangement links TRBV29-1 to TRBJ1-2; no clear D gene. V was trimmed by 3 bases and J by 1 base, leaving 9 bases between them. In germline, CDR1 is SQVTM, CDR2 ANQGSEA. The CDR3 is made up of 13 amino acids. CDR3 nucleotide sequence: TGCAGCGTTGATTTGCCCGATAACTATGGCTACACCTTC. It translates to CSVDLPDNYGYTF. Full variable domain (outside the CDR3, taken from reference TRBV29-1 and TRBJ1-2): SAVISQKPSRDICQRGTSLTIQCQVDSQVTMMFWYRQQPGQSLTLIATANQGSEATYESGFVIDKFPISRPNLTFSTLTVSNMSPEDSSIYLCSVDLPDNYGYTFGSGTRLTVV.

The chain has TRBV5-1 and TRBJ2-7; TRBD1 agrees at 8 bases. CDR1 is SGHRS, CDR2 YFSETQ, per germline. The CDR3 contains 14 residues. Trimming at V came to 1 base and at J to 0 bases, leaving 0 bases not matched to a gene. CDR3 protein: CASSLQGASYEQYF. The CDR3 DNA is TGCGCCAGCAGCTTGCAGGGGGCCTCCTACGAGCAGTACTTC.

The chain carries TRBV12-3 or TRBV12-4 and TRBJ2-2, with TRBD2 matching 12 bases. The CDR3 runs 16 residues. Trimming at V came to 7 bases and at J to 4 bases, leaving 7 bases not matched to a gene. CDR3 amino acids: CASKLAGGLGTGELFF. CDR3 DNA sequence: TGTGCCAGCAAACTAGCGGGAGGATTGGGCACCGGGGAGCTGTTTTTT.

The chain couples TRBV21-1 to TRBJ2-1; TRBD2, the table's D call, lacks a check against the DNA. TRBV21-1 is deemed a pseudogene. The CDR3 is made up of 16 amino acids. CDR3: CANPRLAGPPYNEQFF. The CDR3 DNA reads as TGTGCCAACCCGAGGCTAGCGGGGCCACCCTACAATGAGCAGTTCTTC.

The chain is built from TRBV12-3 or TRBV12-4 and TRBJ2-2; weak D call: TRBD2 (5 bases). V dropped 7 bases and J dropped 5 bases, with 14 bases sitting between them. The CDR3 covers 14 residues. CDR3 DNA sequence: TGTGCCAGCACCCTTGGACTCTTGACCGGGGAGCTGTTTTTT. The encoded protein is CASTLGLLTGELFF.

This clonotype was seen a few times. The chain uses TRBV29-1 and TRBJ1-2; D gene ambiguous. Germline V CDR1 and CDR2: SQVTM, ANQGSEA. V lost 3 bases to trimming and J lost 4 bases, with 12 bases between them. This CDR3 contains 13 residues. CDR3 sequence: CSVERAGSYGYTF. The DNA for the CDR3 is TGCAGCGTTGAGAGGGCCGGGTCCTATGGCTACACCTTC.

The chain is built from TRBV27 and TRBJ2-3, with TRBD1 as a possible D gene (6 bases). The CDR3 runs to 14 residues. CDR1 is MNHEY and CDR2 is SMNVEV in the germline V gene (reference sequence). Trimming took off 6 bases at V and 1 base at J, with 11 bases between the two ends. The CDR3 sequence: CASRTWTGTDTQYF. CDR3 in DNA: TGTGCCAGCAGGACCTGGACAGGCACAGATACGCAGTATTTT.

DNA for the CDR3: TGTGCCAACCAAGACAGGTCCCATTCACCCCTCCACTTT. Translation: CANQDRSHSPLHF. The chain uses TRBV10-3 and TRBJ1-6; weak D call: TRBD1 (6 bases). Looked up from germline, CDR1 is ENHRY and CDR2 is SYGVKD. The CDR3 is made up of 13 amino acids. The V gene lost 10 bases and the J gene lost 8 bases, with 15 bases spanning the gap.

In its sample, this clonotype was seen a few times. J is TRBJ2-5 and V is TRBV29-1; weak D call: TRBD1 (7 bases). CDR1 and CDR2 (germline): SQVTM, ANQGSEA. V lost 6 bases, J lost 5 bases, and 13 bases lay in between. The CDR3 contains 12 residues. In DNA, the CDR3 is TGCAGCGTGGAGGGGGCCCGGGAGACCCAGTACTTC. Protein product: CSVEGARETQYF. The full variable domain, rest sourced from reference TRBV29-1 and TRBJ2-5, is SAVISQKPSRDICQRGTSLTIQCQVDSQVTMMFWYRQQPGQSLTLIATANQGSEATYESGFVIDKFPISRPNLTFSTLTVSNMSPEDSSIYLCSVEGARETQYFGPGTRLLVL.

The rearrangement uses TRBV10-2 and TRBJ2-3, with 9 bases fitting TRBD2. With V trimmed by 0 bases and J by 0 bases, 7 bases remained unmatched. CDR1 and CDR2 (germline): WSHSY, SAAADI. The CDR3 contains 18 residues. CDR3 region: CASSESGGRVSSTDTQYF. CDR3 sequence (DNA): TGCGCCAGCAGTGAGTCAGGCGGGAGGGTATCTAGCACAGATACGCAGTATTTT.

This clonotype occurred a few times. The genes are TRBV12-3 or TRBV12-4 and TRBJ2-2, with TRBD2 as a possible D gene (6 bases). The CDR3 consists of 14 residues. V lost 8 bases and J 5 bases, leaving 15 bases between the germline ends. The CDR3 loop reads CASGSIGGTGELFF. The CDR3 nucleotides read TGTGCCAGCGGTTCCATTGGGGGGACCGGGGAGCTGTTTTTT.

This chain links TRBV7-9 with TRBJ2-7; possibly TRBD2 for D (5 bases). This CDR3 spans 16 amino acids. Trimming cost V 8 bases and J 0 bases, with 20 bases left between them. Germline values: CDR1 SEHNR, CDR2 FQNEAQ (reference sequence). The CDR3 nucleotides are TGTGCCAGCCAAAAAGGAGGCGGACGGAGCTCCTACGAGCAGTACTTC. This encodes CASQKGGGRSSYEQYF. Filled out from reference TRBV7-9 and TRBJ2-7, the complete variable domain reads DTGVSQNPRHKITKRGQNVTFRCDPISEHNRLYWYRQTLGQGPEFLTYFQNEAQLEKSRLLSDRFSAERPKGSFSTLEIQRTEQGDSAMYLCASQKGGGRSSYEQYFGPGTRLTVT.

This clonotype has a handful of counts. The chain uses TRBV20-1 and TRBJ2-1, with 13 nucleotides matching TRBD2. V shed 4 bases and J 7 bases; nucleotides not matched to a gene: 7. CDR3 size: 15 residues. The germline gives CDR1 DFQATT, CDR2 SNEGSKA (reference sequence). CDR3 DNA sequence: TGCAGTGCTACCCGGGGACTAGCGGGGAGGAATGAGCAGTTCTTC. As protein: CSATRGLAGRNEQFF.

V gene TRBV20-1 combines with J gene TRBJ2-7; 9 bases are a match to TRBD2. Germline assignment: CDR1 DFQATT and CDR2 SNEGSKA (reference sequence). The CDR3 length is 14 residues. The V segment lost 1 base and the J segment 7 bases; nucleotides outside the gene matches: 8. The CDR3 DNA reads as TGCAGTGCTAGAGGAGATAGCGGGAGACGGGAGCAGTACTTC. Amino acids: CSARGDSGRREQYF.

Only a few counts were recorded for this clonotype. This chain uses TRBV6-5 with TRBJ2-1, with TRBD2 identical over 7 bases. In germline, CDR1 is MNHEY, CDR2 SVGAGI. V gave up 2 bases and J gave up 0 bases; unmatched junction bases: 10. This CDR3 region has 18 residues. The CDR3 bases are TGTGCCAGCAGTTACAAAGGCCCCGGCGGGAGCTCCTACAATGAGCAGTTCTTC. Protein: CASSYKGPGGSSYNEQFF.

At least ten counts were recorded for this clonotype. J is TRBJ2-5 and V is TRBV12-3 or TRBV12-4; 12 nucleotides agree with TRBD2. CDR3 length: 15 amino acids. Trimming removed 2 bases from V and 4 bases from J; junction bases left unmatched: 2. The CDR3 loop is CASSLLAGGRETQYF. CDR3 coding DNA: TGTGCCAGCAGTTTACTAGCGGGGGGGCGAGAGACCCAGTACTTC.

The chain has TRBV3-1 and TRBJ2-4; TRBD2 matches 7 bases. Germline-derived CDR1 and CDR2 are LGHDT and YNNKEL (reference sequence). The junction had 20 bases not matched to a gene; V was cut back by 4 bases and J by 8 bases. This CDR3 has 18 residues. CDR3 residues: CASSRNTPGLPPLDIQYF. The CDR3 DNA follows: TGTGCCAGCAGCCGAAATACTCCGGGACTACCGCCCCTAGACATTCAGTACTTC.

This clonotype has just a few counts. The J gene is TRBJ2-1, the V gene TRBV20-1, with TRBD2 matching over 8 bases. The CDR3 loop spans 14 amino acids. J was trimmed by 2 bases and V by 5 bases; bases with no gene match: 5. Germline V gives CDR1 DFQATT, CDR2 SNEGSKA (reference sequence). The DNA for the CDR3 is TGCAGTGCTCCCAGCGGGAGCCCCTACAATGAGCAGTTCTTC. Its protein product is CSAPSGSPYNEQFF.

This clonotype has a count of ten or more. This rearrangement joins TRBV5-1 to TRBJ2-3; 13 nucleotides line up with TRBD2. The V and J ends lost 3 bases and 2 bases, in that order; junction bases with no gene match: 6. CDR3 length equals 17 residues. Germline assignment: CDR1 SGHRS and CDR2 YFSETQ. The CDR3 protein is CASSSGTSGAYTDTQYF. In DNA, the CDR3 is TGCGCCAGCAGCTCCGGGACTAGCGGGGCTTACACAGATACGCAGTATTTT.

This sequence joins TRBV2 and TRBJ2-3; D possibly corresponds to TRBD1 (5 bases). The germline V gene encodes CDR1 SNHLY and CDR2 FYNNEI. V gave up 5 bases and J gave up 13 bases, with 16 bases separating them. CDR3 size: 12 residues. The CDR3 loop is CASSRTGYDEYF. Written as DNA, the CDR3 is TGTGCCAGCAGTCGAACAGGTTACGACGAGTATTTT. The whole variable domain, remainder taken from reference TRBV2 and TRBJ2-3, is EPEVTQTPSHQVTQMGQEVILRCVPISNHLYFYWYRQILGQKVEFLVSFYNNEISEKSEIFDDQFSVERPDGSNFTLKIRSTKLEDSAMYFCASSRTGYDEYFGPGTRLTVL.